A single T cell receptor (beta chain) is shown here with its context. Its antigen is as yet unknown. The authors extracted RNA and reverse transcribed it into cDNA as the sequencing template. Sequencing used immunoSEQ multiplex PCR; TCRdb keeps in-frame clones, though not all of them. The sample yields about 42,000 clones, 55% to 75% seen once. CDR1 is LGHNA and CDR2 is YSLEER in the germline V gene. Trimming left V 0 bases short and J 8 bases short, with 10 bases between. This CDR3 spans 13 amino acids. The sample is drawn from a study of CD8+ T cells in alopecia areata. Study-wide background: For the treated group, dosing was oral tofacitinib at 5 to 10 mg twice daily. Study-wide results and caveats: For patients receiving tofacitinib, scalp clonality and expanded CD8+ clones among the top 100 significantly decreased. Amid tofacitinib therapy, many expanded lesional clones stayed present in scalp and blood.

The treatment was: oral pan-JAK inhibitor, 5-10 mg twice daily. Sorting of CD4+ and CD8+ T cells was performed on PBMCs. The chain uses TRBV4-3 and TRBJ1-2; D is unclear. The receptor comes from a human donor with alopecia areata. The source material was CD8+ T cells sorted from blood, sampled at week 4, from a patient treated with tofacitinib. The CDR3 nucleotides read TGCGCCAGCAGCCAAGATTACCAAGACGGCTACACCTTC. This codes for CASSQDYQDGYTF.